The 27 T cell receptor beta chains reported below all come from one sample, sequenced in a study of shared clonotypes between healthy human individuals. This table comes from immunoSEQ multiplex PCR, and its TCRdb copy is limited to in-frame clones, with some not included. Here the sample spans 950,000 to 1,300,000 clones, 70% to 80% being singletons. Sequenced material: memory CD4+ T cells sorted from blood. The subset is: CD45RA-negative fraction. Every receptor here comes from a man between 18 and 35 years old in good health.

The chain uses TRBV5-4 and TRBJ2-1; 10 bases align to TRBD2. V gave up 0 bases and J gave up 2 bases; unmatched junction bases: 11. Germline V lookup: CDR1 SGHNT, CDR2 YYREEE (reference sequence). The CDR3 covers 19 residues. The CDR3 sequence is CASSLAGLAAIITYNEQFF. DNA for the CDR3: TGTGCCAGCAGCTTGGCCGGACTAGCGGCCATAATAACCTACAATGAGCAGTTCTTC.

V gene TRBV6-5 combines with J gene TRBJ2-7; 9 positions match TRBD1. J gave up 5 bases and V 2 bases, and 10 bases lay outside the gene matches. The CDR3 is 16 amino acids. The germline gives CDR1 MNHEY, CDR2 SVGAGI. CDR3 sequence (DNA): TGTGCCAGCAGTTACGCTCGGACAGGGGTGTCCGACGAGCAGTACTTC. It yields the protein CASSYARTGVSDEQYF.

This clone has only a few counts. This rearrangement joins TRBV5-8 to TRBJ2-4; maybe TRBD2 (6 bases). Looked up from germline, CDR1 is SGHTS and CDR2 is YDEGEE. The CDR3 has 14 residues. V was cut by 5 bases and J by 0 bases, with 9 bases left in between. The CDR3 nucleotides are TGTGCCAGCAGTCGGGACTTAGCCAAAAACATTCAGTACTTC. The encoded protein is CASSRDLAKNIQYF.

Ten or more counts support this clone. The rearrangement uses TRBV11-2 and TRBJ2-7; D call uncertain. CDR3 length: 11 residues. CDR1 is SGHAT, CDR2 FQNNGV, per germline. V lost 5 bases to trimming and J lost 5 bases, with 7 bases between them. The CDR3 here is CASSPQNEQYF. CDR3 bases: TGTGCCAGCAGCCCCCAGAACGAGCAGTACTTC.

The chain employs TRBV4-3 and TRBJ2-1; 8 bases align to TRBD2. The V and J ends lost 1 base and 9 bases, in that order; junction bases with no gene match: 14. CDR1 LGHNA and CDR2 YSLEER come from the germline V gene. This CDR3 has 17 amino acids. The CDR3 DNA reads TGCGCCAGCAGCCAAGTAGTCGCTAGCGGGTTCTTAAGTGAGCAGTTCTTC. Protein product: CASSQVVASGFLSEQFF.

CDR3 residues: CSVARFQEQYF. The CDR3, as DNA: TGCAGCGTGGCCAGGTTCCAAGAGCAGTACTTC. V usage is TRBV29-1 and J usage is TRBJ2-7; D remains unclear. Germline CDR1 SQVTM, CDR2 ANQGSEA. V lost 6 bases and J 7 bases, leaving 13 bases between the germline ends. This CDR3 has 11 amino acids.

The chain combines TRBV2 with TRBJ1-4; 8 nucleotides match TRBD1. Germline values: CDR1 SNHLY, CDR2 FYNNEI. The length of the CDR3 is 16 residues. The trim removed 2 bases at V and 5 bases at J, leaving 7 bases unmatched. In DNA form, the CDR3 reads TGTGCCAGCAGTGAAATTCTGGGACAGGCAAATGAAAAACTGTTTTTT. Protein sequence: CASSEILGQANEKLFF.

The rearrangement uses TRBV19 and TRBJ2-2; 13 bases are shared with TRBD2. The CDR3 covers 16 residues. The germline CDR1 and CDR2 sequences are LNHDA and SQIVND (reference sequence). V gave up 6 bases and J gave up 7 bases; unmatched junction bases: 8. This CDR3 is CASRRTSGGAVGELFF. The CDR3 DNA reads TGTGCCAGTAGACGTACTAGCGGGGGGGCCGTCGGGGAGCTGTTTTTT.

The chain couples TRBV7-9 to TRBJ2-5, with TRBD2 matching over 7 bases. The CDR3 length is 14 residues. The germline V gene has CDR1 SEHNR and CDR2 FQNEAQ (reference sequence). J was trimmed by 5 bases and V by 5 bases; bases with no gene match: 8. CDR3 DNA sequence: TGTGCCAGCAGCCAGGGACTATCCGGGGAGACCCAGTACTTC. Translating gives CASSQGLSGETQYF.

V and J are TRBV4-2 and TRBJ2-5, with a possible D match to TRBD2 (6 bases). The CDR3 loop spans 17 amino acids. Germline assignment: CDR1 LGHNA and CDR2 YNFKEQ. Trimming left V 0 bases short and J 0 bases short, with 14 bases between. The CDR3 is CASSQDRDSMYQETQYF. In DNA form, the CDR3 reads TGTGCCAGCAGCCAAGATAGGGACTCTATGTACCAAGAGACCCAGTACTTC.

In nucleotides, the CDR3 is TGTGCCAGCAGCGAAGGACAGGGGCTTAGGAACACCGGGGAGCTGTTTTTT. Its translation: CASSEGQGLRNTGELFF. V and J are TRBV7-3 and TRBJ2-2; 9 bases agree with TRBD1. V was pared by 5 bases and J by 1 base, with 8 bases of the junction left unmatched. Germline V CDR1 and CDR2: SGHTA, FQGTGA. The CDR3 extends over 17 amino acids.

V and J are TRBV28 and TRBJ1-2; 7 bases align to TRBD1. Looked up from germline, CDR1 is MDHEN and CDR2 is SYDVKM. The CDR3 length is 12 residues. J gave up 10 bases and V 2 bases, and 4 bases lay outside the gene matches. CDR3 coding DNA: TGTGCCAGCAGTTTAAACAGGGGATTCTACACCTTC. Its translation is CASSLNRGFYTF.

The chain's CDR3 is CASNLDTLQETQYF. The CDR3, as DNA: TGTGCCAGCAACCTCGACACCCTCCAAGAGACCCAGTACTTC. The rearrangement links TRBV28 to TRBJ2-5, with unresolved D. V dropped 7 bases and J dropped 1 base, with 13 bases sitting between them. Germline-derived CDR1 and CDR2 are MDHEN and SYDVKM. The CDR3 is made up of 14 amino acids. The full variable domain, its missing parts supplied by reference TRBV28 and TRBJ2-5, is DVKVTQSSRYLVKRTGEKVFLECVQDMDHENMFWYRQDPGLGLRLIYFSYDVKMKEKGDIPEGYSVSREKKERFSLILESASTNQTSMYLCASNLDTLQETQYFGPGTRLLVL.

This clone turned up a few times. V is TRBV25-1 and J is TRBJ1-2, with 9 bases that match TRBD1. The CDR3 spans 13 residues. Germline CDR1 reads MGHDK; CDR2 reads SYGVNS. Trimming removed 6 bases from V and 5 bases from J; junction bases left unmatched: 4. The DNA for the CDR3 is TGTGCCAGCAGACAGGGGGCTGCTTATGGCTACACCTTC. The encoded protein is CASRQGAAYGYTF.

The chain uses TRBV6-6 and TRBJ1-2; TRBD1 might be the D (5 bases). This CDR3 is built from 15 residues. The germline CDR1 and CDR2 sequences are MNHNY and SVGAGI (reference sequence). Between the trimmed V and J ends, which lost 6 bases and 8 bases, there was a span of 22 bases. The CDR3 sequence is CASSLLDGAKGGYTF. For the CDR3, the DNA is TGTGCCAGCAGCCTGCTGGACGGGGCCAAAGGAGGCTACACCTTC.

In its sample, this clone was seen once. The chain combines TRBV6-1 with TRBJ2-3; no clear D gene. CDR3 length equals 12 residues. Germline V gene lookup returns CDR1 MNHNS and CDR2 SASEGT. V was cut by 6 bases and J by 4 bases, with 8 bases left in between. The CDR3 is CASSQFPDTQYF. CDR3 sequence (DNA): TGTGCCAGCAGCCAGTTCCCAGATACGCAGTATTTT.

The chain employs TRBV9 and TRBJ1-3; 9 nucleotides line up with TRBD1. Germline V gene data show CDR1 as SGDLS and CDR2 as YYNGEE. The CDR3 spans 16 residues. Germline trimming cut 0 bases from V and 5 bases from J; bases unmatched to any gene: 6. This CDR3 reads CASSVGETGGRNTIYF. For the CDR3, the DNA is TGTGCCAGCAGCGTAGGGGAGACAGGGGGAAGAAACACCATATATTTT.

CDR3 nucleotides: TGTGCCAGCCTGGCGGAGCTCTACGAGCAGTACTTC. Translating it yields CASLAELYEQYF. This chain joins TRBV6-1 and TRBJ2-7; D call uncertain. The V and J ends lost 8 bases and 3 bases respectively, with 11 bases between them. The CDR3 sequence is 12 residues long. Per germline, CDR1 MNHNS and CDR2 SASEGT.

CDR3 in amino acids: CASTVGGGTDTQYF. CDR3 nucleotide sequence: TGCGCCAGCACGGTAGGAGGAGGAACAGATACGCAGTATTTT. The rearrangement joins TRBV5-1 to TRBJ2-3, with D tentatively TRBD2 (5 bases). Trimming took off 6 bases at V and 3 bases at J, with 14 bases between the two ends. Germline V CDR1 and CDR2: SGHRS, YFSETQ. The CDR3 consists of 14 residues.

The chain joins TRBV2 to TRBJ2-7; TRBD2 might be the D (6 bases). Germline CDR1 SNHLY, CDR2 FYNNEI. The CDR3 is 15 amino acids. Trimming left V 3 bases short and J 2 bases short, with 14 bases between. CDR3 loop: CASSDERRRAYEQYF. The CDR3, as DNA: TGTGCCAGCAGTGATGAGCGCAGGAGGGCCTACGAGCAGTACTTC.

This clone was counted a few times. V and J are TRBV7-9 and TRBJ2-5; D uncertain. The CDR3 has 13 amino acids. Germline V gives CDR1 SEHNR, CDR2 FQNEAQ (reference sequence). The ends were cut back, 1 base at V and 5 bases at J, with 8 bases in the middle. In DNA, the CDR3 is TGTGCCAGCAGCTTAGGGCAGTGGGAGACCCAGTACTTC. It codes for CASSLGQWETQYF.

This clone has just a few counts. The rearrangement uses TRBV6-4 and TRBJ2-2; the D call may be TRBD1 or TRBD2 (5 bases each). Trimming shortened V by 6 bases and J by 1 base, and 9 bases separated the two germline ends. CDR1 MRHNA and CDR2 SNTAGT come from the germline V gene. The CDR3 has 14 amino acids. This CDR3 reads CASRRDGNTGELFF. DNA for the CDR3: TGTGCCAGCAGGAGGGACGGGAACACCGGGGAGCTGTTTTTT.

The table lists this clone with a count of one. The chain carries TRBV4-2 and TRBJ1-4; a possible D gene is TRBD1 (5 bases). Germline assignment: CDR1 LGHNA and CDR2 YNFKEQ. The CDR3 has 15 residues. V dropped 8 bases and J dropped 0 bases, with 13 bases sitting between them. For the CDR3, the DNA is TGTGCCAGCCGGGACGCAGAGGCAACTAATGAAAAACTGTTTTTT. It is translated as CASRDAEATNEKLFF.

The rearrangement links TRBV10-2 to TRBJ1-2; a possible D gene is TRBD1 (6 bases). Trimming removed 4 bases at V and 8 bases at J, with 14 bases between. Germline CDR1 and CDR2: WSHSY and SAAADI. The CDR3 consists of 13 residues. For the CDR3, the DNA is TGCGCCAGCAGTGTATCAGGGGCGTTCGGCTACACCTTC. Translated, it gives CASSVSGAFGYTF.

This clone has just one count. This chain links TRBV12-5 with TRBJ2-1, with a weak D call TRBD2 (6 bases). Trimming took off 7 bases at V and 7 bases at J, with 14 bases between the two ends. The CDR3 covers 13 residues. Germline V gene data show CDR1 as LGHNT and CDR2 as FRNRAP. DNA of the CDR3: TGTGCTAGTGTCCCCAACGCGGGAAATGAGCAGTTCTTC. Its translation is CASVPNAGNEQFF. Full variable domain (rest looked up from reference TRBV12-5 and TRBJ2-1): DARVTQTPRHKVTEMGQEVTMRCQPILGHNTVFWYRQTMMQGLELLAYFRNRAPLDDSGMPKDRFSAEMPDATLATLKIQPSEPRDSAVYFCASVPNAGNEQFFGPGTRLTVL.

This clone was picked up one time. This chain connects TRBV2 to TRBJ2-2; 7 positions match TRBD2. The CDR3 has 15 residues. The V segment lost 6 bases and the J segment 4 bases; nucleotides outside the gene matches: 8. Per the germline V gene, CDR1 is SNHLY and CDR2 is FYNNEI. Here the CDR3 reads CASSRASGFTGELFF. Here the CDR3 DNA reads TGTGCCAGCAGCAGGGCTAGCGGATTCACCGGGGAGCTGTTTTTT.

V gene TRBV19 combines with J gene TRBJ1-3; D gene uncertain. V was cut by 5 bases and J by 0 bases, with 11 bases left in between. Per the germline V gene, CDR1 is LNHDA and CDR2 is SQIVND (reference sequence). The CDR3 loop spans 15 amino acids. CDR3 in DNA: TGTGCCAGTAGTGCCCGACTAAGCTCTGGAAACACCATATATTTT. Protein product: CASSARLSSGNTIYF.